This T cell receptor (beta chain) was observed in a study of Ad26.COV2.S vaccination and SARS-CoV-2 variants. Study observations and caveats: Vaccinees showed greater spike-specific TCR breadth than placebo recipients. CD8+ and CD4+ T cells specific for spike reportedly responded with substantial breadth after vaccination.

Assay: immunoSEQ multiplex PCR; the TCRdb copy retains only in-frame clones and omits some. The data show over 110,000 clones, roughly 88% seen once. Trimming took off 4 bases at V and 4 bases at J, with 12 bases between the two ends. The germline gives CDR1 SGHRS, CDR2 YFSETQ. The CDR3 extends over 13 amino acids. This clone was picked up one time. Antigen: not known. The input for sequencing was peripheral blood, taken after recovery from COVID-19. The sequence was collected from a human donor who had recovered from COVID-19. This chain connects TRBV5-1 to TRBJ2-7, with D perhaps assigned TRBD1 or TRBD2 (5 bases each). In DNA, the CDR3 is TGCGCCAGCAGCAAGTGGGGGTCTTACGAGCAGTACTTC. This sequence encodes CASSKWGSYEQYF.